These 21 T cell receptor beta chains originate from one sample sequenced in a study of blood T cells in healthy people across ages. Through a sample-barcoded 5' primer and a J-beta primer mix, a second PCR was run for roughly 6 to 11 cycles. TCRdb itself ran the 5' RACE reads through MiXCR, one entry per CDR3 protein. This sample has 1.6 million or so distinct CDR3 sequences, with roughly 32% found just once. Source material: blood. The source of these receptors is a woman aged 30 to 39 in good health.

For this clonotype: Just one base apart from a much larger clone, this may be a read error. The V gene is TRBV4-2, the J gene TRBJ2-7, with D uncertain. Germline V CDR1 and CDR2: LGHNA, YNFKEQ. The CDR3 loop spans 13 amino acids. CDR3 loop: CASNQERSYEQYF. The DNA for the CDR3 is TGTGCCAGCAACCAAGAACGAAGCTACGAGCAGTACTTC.

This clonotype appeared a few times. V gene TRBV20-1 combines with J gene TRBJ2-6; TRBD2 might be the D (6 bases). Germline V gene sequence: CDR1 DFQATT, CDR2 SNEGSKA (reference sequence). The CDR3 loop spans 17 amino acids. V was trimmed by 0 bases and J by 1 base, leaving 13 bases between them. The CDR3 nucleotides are TGCAGTGCTAGAGATAGGAGGGTGGGGTCTGGGGCCAACGTCCTGACTTTC. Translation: CSARDRRVGSGANVLTF.

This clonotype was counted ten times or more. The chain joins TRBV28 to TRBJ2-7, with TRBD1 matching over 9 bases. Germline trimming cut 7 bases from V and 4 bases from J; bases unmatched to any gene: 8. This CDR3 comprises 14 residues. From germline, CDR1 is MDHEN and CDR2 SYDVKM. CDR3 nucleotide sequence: TGTGCCAGCACCCTACAGGGGGCGCGTTACGAGCAGTACTTC. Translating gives CASTLQGARYEQYF.

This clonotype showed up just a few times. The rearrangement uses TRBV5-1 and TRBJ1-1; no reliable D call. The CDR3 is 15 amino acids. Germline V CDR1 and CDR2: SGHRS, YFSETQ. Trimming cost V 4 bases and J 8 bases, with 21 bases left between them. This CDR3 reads CASSPVGAGQVEAFF. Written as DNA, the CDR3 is TGCGCCAGCAGCCCGGTTGGTGCAGGCCAGGTCGAAGCTTTCTTT.

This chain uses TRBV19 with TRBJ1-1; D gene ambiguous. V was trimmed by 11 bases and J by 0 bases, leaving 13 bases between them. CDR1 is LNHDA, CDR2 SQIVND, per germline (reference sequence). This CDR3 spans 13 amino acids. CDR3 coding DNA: TGTGCCGCCGCCCCCCTTATGAACACTGAAGCTTTCTTT. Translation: CAAAPLMNTEAFF.

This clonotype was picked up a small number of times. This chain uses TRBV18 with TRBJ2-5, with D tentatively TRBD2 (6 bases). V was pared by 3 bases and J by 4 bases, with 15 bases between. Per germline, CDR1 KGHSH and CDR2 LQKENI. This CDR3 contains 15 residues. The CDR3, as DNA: TGTGCCAGCTCACCTGTTCAGGGAGGAGGAGAGACCCAGTACTTC. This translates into CASSPVQGGGETQYF.

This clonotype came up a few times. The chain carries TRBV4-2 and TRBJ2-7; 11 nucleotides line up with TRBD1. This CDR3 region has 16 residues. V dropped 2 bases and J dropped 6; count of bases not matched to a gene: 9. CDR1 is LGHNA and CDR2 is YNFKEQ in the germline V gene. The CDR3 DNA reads TGTGCCAGCAGCCAAACCGGGACAGGGGGGATTTTCGAGCAGTACTTC. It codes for CASSQTGTGGIFEQYF.

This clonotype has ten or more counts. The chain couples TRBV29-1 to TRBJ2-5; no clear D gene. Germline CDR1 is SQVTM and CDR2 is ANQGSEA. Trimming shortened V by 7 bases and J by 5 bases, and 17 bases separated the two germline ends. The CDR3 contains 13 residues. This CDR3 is CSARALSWETQYF. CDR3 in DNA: TGCAGCGCCCGGGCCTTATCTTGGGAGACCCAGTACTTC.

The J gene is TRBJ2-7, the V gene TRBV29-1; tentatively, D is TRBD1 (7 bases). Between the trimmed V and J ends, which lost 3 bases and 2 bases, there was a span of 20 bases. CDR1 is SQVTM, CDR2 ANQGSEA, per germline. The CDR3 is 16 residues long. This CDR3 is CSVDSCAGQTTYEQYF. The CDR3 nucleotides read TGCAGCGTTGACTCGTGTGCGGGACAGACTACCTACGAGCAGTACTTC.

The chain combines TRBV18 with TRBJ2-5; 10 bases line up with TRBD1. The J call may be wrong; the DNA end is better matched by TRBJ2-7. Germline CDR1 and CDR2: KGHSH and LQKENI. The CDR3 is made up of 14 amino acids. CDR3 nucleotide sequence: TGTGCCAGCTCAAGGACAGGGGGTTACGACGAGCAGTACTTC. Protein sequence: CASSRTGGYDEQYF.

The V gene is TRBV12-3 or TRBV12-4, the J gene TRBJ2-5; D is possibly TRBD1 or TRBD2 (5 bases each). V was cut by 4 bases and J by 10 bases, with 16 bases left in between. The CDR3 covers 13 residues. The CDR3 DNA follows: TGTGCCAGCAGTTCCCGGGACCTAGGGATCCAGTACTTC. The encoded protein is CASSSRDLGIQYF.

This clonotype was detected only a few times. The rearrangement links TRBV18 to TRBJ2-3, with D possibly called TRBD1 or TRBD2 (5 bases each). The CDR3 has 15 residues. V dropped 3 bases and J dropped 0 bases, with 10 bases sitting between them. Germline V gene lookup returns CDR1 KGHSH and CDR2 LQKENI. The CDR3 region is CASSPGARSTDTQYF. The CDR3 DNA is TGTGCCAGCTCACCCGGGGCGCGTAGCACAGATACGCAGTATTTT.

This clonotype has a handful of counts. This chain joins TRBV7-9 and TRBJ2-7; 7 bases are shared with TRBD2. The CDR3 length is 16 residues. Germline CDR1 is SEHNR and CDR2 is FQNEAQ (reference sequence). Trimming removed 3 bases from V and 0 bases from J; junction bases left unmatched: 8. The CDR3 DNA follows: TGTGCCAGCAGCTTTTCGGGGCGGGGGAGCTCCTACGAGCAGTACTTC. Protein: CASSFSGRGSSYEQYF.

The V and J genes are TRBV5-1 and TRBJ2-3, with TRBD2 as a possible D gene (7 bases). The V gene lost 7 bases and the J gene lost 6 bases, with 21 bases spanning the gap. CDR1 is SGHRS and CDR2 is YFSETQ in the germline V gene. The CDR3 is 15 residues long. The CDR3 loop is CASARGAGELDTQYF. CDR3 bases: TGCGCCAGCGCTCGGGGGGCGGGGGAGCTGGATACGCAGTATTTT.

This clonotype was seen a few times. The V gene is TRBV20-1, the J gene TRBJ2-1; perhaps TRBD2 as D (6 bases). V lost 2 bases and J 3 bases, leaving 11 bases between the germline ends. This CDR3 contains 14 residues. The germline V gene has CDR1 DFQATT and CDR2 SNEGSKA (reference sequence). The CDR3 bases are TGCAGTGCTAGATCACCGGGAGACTACAATGAGCAGTTCTTC. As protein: CSARSPGDYNEQFF.

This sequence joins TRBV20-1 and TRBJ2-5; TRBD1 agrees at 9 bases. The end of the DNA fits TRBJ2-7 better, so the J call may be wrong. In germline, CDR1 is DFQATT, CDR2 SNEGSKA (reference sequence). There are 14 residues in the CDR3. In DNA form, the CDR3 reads TGCAGTGCTACTCCCGACAGGGGGAGAAACGAGCAGTACTTC. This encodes CSATPDRGRNEQYF.

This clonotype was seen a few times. Here the CDR3 reads CASSPMDRPWEAFF. The CDR3 region has the DNA TGTGCCAGCTCACCAATGGACAGGCCATGGGAAGCTTTCTTT. This chain joins TRBV18 and TRBJ1-1; 7 nucleotides match TRBD1. After removal of 2 bases from V and 8 bases from J, the junction contained 8 bases not matched to a gene. The CDR3 spans 14 residues. Germline V lookup: CDR1 KGHSH, CDR2 LQKENI.

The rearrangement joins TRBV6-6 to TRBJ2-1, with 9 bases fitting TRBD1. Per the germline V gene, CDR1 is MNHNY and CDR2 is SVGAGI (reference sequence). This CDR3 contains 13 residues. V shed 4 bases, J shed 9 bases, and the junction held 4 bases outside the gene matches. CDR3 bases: TGTGCCAGCAGTTCCGGACAGGGGTCTGAGCAGTTCTTC. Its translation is CASSSGQGSEQFF.

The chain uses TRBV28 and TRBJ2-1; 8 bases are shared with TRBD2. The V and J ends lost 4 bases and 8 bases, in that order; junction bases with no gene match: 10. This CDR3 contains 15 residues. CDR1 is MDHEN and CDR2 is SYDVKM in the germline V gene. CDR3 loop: CASSYSGVGWDEQFF. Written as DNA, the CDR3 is TGTGCCAGCAGTTATAGCGGGGTGGGGTGGGATGAGCAGTTCTTC.

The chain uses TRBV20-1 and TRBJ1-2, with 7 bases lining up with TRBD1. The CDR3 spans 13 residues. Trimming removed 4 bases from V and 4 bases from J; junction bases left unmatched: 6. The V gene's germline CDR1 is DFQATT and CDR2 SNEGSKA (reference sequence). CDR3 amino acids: CSATDRVSYGYTF. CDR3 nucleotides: TGCAGTGCTACTGACAGGGTTTCCTATGGCTACACCTTC.

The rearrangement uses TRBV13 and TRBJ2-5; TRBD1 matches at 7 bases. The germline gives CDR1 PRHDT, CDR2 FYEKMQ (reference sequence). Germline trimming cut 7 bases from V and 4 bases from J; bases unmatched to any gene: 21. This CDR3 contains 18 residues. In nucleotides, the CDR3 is TGTGCCAGCACATACCTGGGACAGCGAATAGGTGGAGGAGAGACCCAGTACTTC. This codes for CASTYLGQRIGGGETQYF.